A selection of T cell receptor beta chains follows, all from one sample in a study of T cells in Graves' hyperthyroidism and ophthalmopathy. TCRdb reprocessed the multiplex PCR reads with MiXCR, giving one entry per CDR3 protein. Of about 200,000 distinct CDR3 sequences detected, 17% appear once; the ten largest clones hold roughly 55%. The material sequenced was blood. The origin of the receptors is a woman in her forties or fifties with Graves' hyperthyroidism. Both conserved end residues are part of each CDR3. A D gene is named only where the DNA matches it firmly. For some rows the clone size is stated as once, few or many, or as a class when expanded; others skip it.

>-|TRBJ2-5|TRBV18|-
TGTGCCAGCTCACCAACTAATGACGGTGCGAGGGAGACCCAGTACTTC
CASSPTNDGARETQYF
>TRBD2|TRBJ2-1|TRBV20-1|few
TGCAGTGCTAGAGAGGAAGCGGGAGGCCTTTACCGCTCCTACAATGAGCAGTTCTTC
CSAREEAGGLYRSYNEQFF
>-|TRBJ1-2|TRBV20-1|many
TGCAGTGCTGGATTCGTAGAAAAAGGCTACACCTTC
CSAGFVEKGYTF
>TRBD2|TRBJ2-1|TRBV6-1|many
TGTGCCAGCAGTGAACTTATAGCGGGGTACAATGAGCAGTTCTTC
CASSELIAGYNEQFF
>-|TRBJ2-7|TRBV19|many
TGTGCCAGTAGTAAACAGAACTCCCGCTCCTACGAGCAGTACTTC
CASSKQNSRSYEQYF
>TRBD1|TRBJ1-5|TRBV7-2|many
TGTGCCAGCAGTTTAAGGGTGGCGACAGGGGGTAGAGCCCAGCATTTT
CASSLRVATGGRAQHF
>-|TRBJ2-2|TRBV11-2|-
TGTGCCACCCCAAGGGGCGGTCGGGCGCCCGGGGAGCTGTTTTTT
CATPRGGRAPGELFF
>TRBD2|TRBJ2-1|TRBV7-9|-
TGTGCCAGCAGCTCCGGGACTAGAGACAATGAGCAGTTCTTC
CASSSGTRDNEQFF
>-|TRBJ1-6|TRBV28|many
TGTGCCAGCCGCCGCAGGGTAGGGGCTAATTCACCCCTCCACTTT
CASRRRVGANSPLHF
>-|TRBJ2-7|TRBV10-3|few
TGTGCCATCAGCCCCCGGGACGACCTCCACGAGCAGTACTTC
CAISPRDDLHEQYF
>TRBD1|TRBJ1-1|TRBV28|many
TGTGCCAGCAGTTTGTCAGGGGGGTACACTGAAGCTTTCTTT
CASSLSGGYTEAFF
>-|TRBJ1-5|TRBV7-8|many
TGTGCCAGCAGCTCCGACAGAGTGAATAGACAGCCCCAGCATTTT
CASSSDRVNRQPQHF
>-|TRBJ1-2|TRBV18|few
TGTGCCAGCTCACCTTTGGACCAGGGTTGGGGCTACACCTTC
CASSPLDQGWGYTF
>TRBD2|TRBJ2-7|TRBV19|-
TGTGCCAGTAGGGGGACTAGCGGGAACCTCTACGAGCAGTACTTC
CASRGTSGNLYEQYF
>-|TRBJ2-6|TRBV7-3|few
TGTGCCAGCAGCTTAAGCGGAGCCCCTTCGTCCAACGTCCTGACTTTC
CASSLSGAPSSNVLTF
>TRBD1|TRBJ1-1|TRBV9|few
TGTGCCAGCAGCGTAGAGGGGGCGAGCACTGAAGCTTTCTTT
CASSVEGASTEAFF
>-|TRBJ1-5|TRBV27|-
TGTGCCAGCAGTTTAATTGTCGGGGCAACCCAGACCCAGCATTTT
CASSLIVGATQTQHF
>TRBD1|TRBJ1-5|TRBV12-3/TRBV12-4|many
TGTGCCAGCAGTTTAGCAGGGGGCGGTCAGCCCCAGCATTTT
CASSLAGGGQPQHF
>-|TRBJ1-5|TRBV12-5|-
TGTGCTAGTGGTTTGGTACTCGGGGCAGGGGCGAATCAGCCCCAGCATTTT
CASGLVLGAGANQPQHF
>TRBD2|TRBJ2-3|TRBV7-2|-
TGTGCCAGCAGCTTCCCTATAGCGGGAGGTCCAGATACGCAGTATTTT
CASSFPIAGGPDTQYF
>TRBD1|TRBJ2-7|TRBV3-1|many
TGTGCCAGCAGCCAATCGGGACAGGGTGGCGAGCAGTACTTC
CASSQSGQGGEQYF
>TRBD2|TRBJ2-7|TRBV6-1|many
TGTGCCAGCAGGGGACTAGCGACGTACGAGCAGTACTTC
CASRGLATYEQYF
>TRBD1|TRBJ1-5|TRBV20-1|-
TGCAGTGCAACAACAGGGGCTAGTCAGCCCCAGCATTTT
CSATTGASQPQHF
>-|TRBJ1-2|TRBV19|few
TGTGCCAGTAATTCGGGTTTATCAGGGGTGACCGCGACAGGCTATGGCTACACCTTC
CASNSGLSGVTATGYGYTF
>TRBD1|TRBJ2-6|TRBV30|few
TGTGCCTGGAGTGGACCCCCCGTCTGGGGCAGGGGGCCTGGGGCCAACGTCCTGACTTTC
CAWSGPPVWGRGPGANVLTF
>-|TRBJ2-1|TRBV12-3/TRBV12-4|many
TGTGCCAGCAGTGAGGGACTTTCATACAATGAGCAGTTCTTC
CASSEGLSYNEQFF
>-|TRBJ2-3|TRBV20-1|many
TGCAGTGCTAGTATCCCGGATACGCAGTATTTT
CSASIPDTQYF
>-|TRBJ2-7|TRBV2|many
TGTGCCAGCAGTTTCCGGGACGGAGGCTCCTACGAGCAGTACTTC
CASSFRDGGSYEQYF
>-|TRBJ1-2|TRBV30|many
TGTGCCTGGAGTCAGCTGAACTATGGCTACACCTTC
CAWSQLNYGYTF
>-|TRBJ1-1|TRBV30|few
TGTGCCTGGGCCCAATTGAGAAACGCTGAAGCTTTCTTT
CAWAQLRNAEAFF
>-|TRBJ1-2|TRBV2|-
TGTGCCAGCAGCGCCGCTGGCTACACCTTC
CASSAAGYTF
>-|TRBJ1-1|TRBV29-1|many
TGCAGCGTTGAAGTGGGGGTGAACACTGAAGCTTTCTTT
CSVEVGVNTEAFF
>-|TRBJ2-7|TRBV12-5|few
TGTGCTAGTGGTTTGGGGACAGACTACGAGCAGTACTTC
CASGLGTDYEQYF
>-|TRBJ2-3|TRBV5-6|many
TGTGCCAGCAGCTTGGAACCAAAGGGTACGCAGTATTTT
CASSLEPKGTQYF
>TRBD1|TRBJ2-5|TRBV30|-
TGTGCCTGGAGCCCAGGGGGCTCCGCCGAGACCCAGTACTTC
CAWSPGGSAETQYF
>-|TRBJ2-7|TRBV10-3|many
TGTGCCATCAGTGAGTCGTTACAGCCCTACGAGCAGTACTTC
CAISESLQPYEQYF
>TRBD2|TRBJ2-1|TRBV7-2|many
TGTGCCAGCAGCCTAGCGGTCTACAATGAGCAGTTCTTC
CASSLAVYNEQFF
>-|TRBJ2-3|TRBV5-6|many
TGTGCCAGCAGCTTGGCGGCCCCACATACGCAGTATTTT
CASSLAAPHTQYF
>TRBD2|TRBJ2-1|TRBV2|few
TGTGCCAGCTCTCTGACTAGCGGGTACTACAATGAGCAGTTCTTC
CASSLTSGYYNEQFF
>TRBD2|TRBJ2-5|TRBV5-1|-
TGCGCCAGCAGCGCTACCTCCGGGACTAGCGGGCGGCAGGAGACCCAGTACTTC
CASSATSGTSGRQETQYF
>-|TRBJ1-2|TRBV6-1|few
TGTGCCAGCAGTTTTGGACAGTTCTATCCCTATGGCTACACCTTC
CASSFGQFYPYGYTF
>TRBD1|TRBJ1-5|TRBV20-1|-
TGCAGTGCAAACGACAGGGGCAATCAGCCCCAGCATTTT
CSANDRGNQPQHF
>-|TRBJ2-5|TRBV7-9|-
TGTGCCAGCAGCTTAGGGGGCCCGGGGTACCAAGAGACCCAGTACTTC
CASSLGGPGYQETQYF
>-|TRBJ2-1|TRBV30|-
TGTGCCTGGAGTGTACTTCCCGTCCCCGGGGGCTCCTACAATGAGCAGTTCTTC
CAWSVLPVPGGSYNEQFF
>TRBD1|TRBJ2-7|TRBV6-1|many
TGTGCCAGCACCCGAAAGACAGGGGTCCTCTCCTACGAGCAGTACTTC
CASTRKTGVLSYEQYF
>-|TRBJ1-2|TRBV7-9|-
TGTGCCAGCAGCTCAGGGGTGGGGTCTGAGAACTATGGCTACACCTTC
CASSSGVGSENYGYTF
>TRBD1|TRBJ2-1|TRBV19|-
TGTGCCAGTAGTAAGGGGGGACAGGGGGCGAATGAGCAGTTCTTC
CASSKGGQGANEQFF
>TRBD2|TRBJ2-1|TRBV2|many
TGTGCCAGCAGTTCCGGGACTAGCTTTTCCGATGAGCAGTTCTTC
CASSSGTSFSDEQFF
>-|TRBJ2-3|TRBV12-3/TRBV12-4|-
TGTGCCAGCAGTTTAATACAGGGGGGGGCAGATACGCAGTATTTT
CASSLIQGGADTQYF
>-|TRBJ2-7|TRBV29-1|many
TGCAGCGTTAAAAGGTCCTACGAGCAGTACTTC
CSVKRSYEQYF